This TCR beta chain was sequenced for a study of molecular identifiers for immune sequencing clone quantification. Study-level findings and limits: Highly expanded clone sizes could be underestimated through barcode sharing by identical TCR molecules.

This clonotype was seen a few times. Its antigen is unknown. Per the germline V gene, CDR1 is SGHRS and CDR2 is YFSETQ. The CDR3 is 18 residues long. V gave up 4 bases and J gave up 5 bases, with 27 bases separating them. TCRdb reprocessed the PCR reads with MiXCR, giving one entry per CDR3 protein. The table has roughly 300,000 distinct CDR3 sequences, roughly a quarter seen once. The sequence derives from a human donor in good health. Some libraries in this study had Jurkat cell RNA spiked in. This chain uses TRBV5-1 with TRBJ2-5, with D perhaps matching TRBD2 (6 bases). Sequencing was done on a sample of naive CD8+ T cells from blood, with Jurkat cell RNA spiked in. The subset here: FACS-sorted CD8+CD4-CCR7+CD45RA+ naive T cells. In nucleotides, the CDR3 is TGCGCCAGCAGCCTCGACGGGGGTTATTCGGGGATAGGCGAGACCCAGTACTTC. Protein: CASSLDGGYSGIGETQYF.